This T cell receptor (beta chain) was identified during a study of blood T cell repertoires in COVID-19 (dated by TCRdb to about 2020). In the study overall: The collaborator samples originated in the United States, Italy and Spain and spanned the acute and convalescent phases of COVID-19. The samples were drawn from two sources: the first 160 participants of the ongoing ImmuneRACE study, and 1,200 or so subjects contributed by 6 global collaborators. Sample metadata almost always included a de-identified subject ID, COVID-19 status, age in years and sex. The material from the prospective study consisted of cDNA or gDNA derived from T cells, B-cell-depleted T cells, or PBMCs. The repertoires were made available in a free public database intended to serve as a resource for research on the immune response to SARS-CoV-2. Subjects who had been exposed to COVID-19, were actively infected with it, or had recovered from it provided the deeply sampled blood TCRbeta repertoires that made up the dataset. Where available, HLA class I and class II types were obtained from metadata supplied by the sample provider rather than from assay-based typing. Overall study outcomes, separate from this receptor: The quantity of clinical and demographic metadata differed by source and by participant and was supplied without curation.

TCRbeta CDR3 regions were amplified from genomic DNA using the immunoSEQ Assay, a bias-controlled multiplex PCR. The original pipeline was this. The number of nucleated cells in each sample was estimated by amplification of reference gene primers within the assay. Sequence reads were collapsed and filtered to measure the absolute abundance of every unique TCRbeta CDR3 rearrangement. Productive Simpson clonality was computed per sample as the square root of Simpson's diversity index over productive rearrangements. This immuneACCESS table, as held by TCRdb, lists in-frame sequences with V and J called but not all clones. Of the missing ones, under half trace to an unresolved V gene in checked studies; the others have no known cause. V, J and clone size derive from that table, while D and trimming were established from the DNA sequence. The sample has just under 80,000 clones on record, more than 75% of them singletons. The top ten constitute roughly 10% of the sample.

Concerning this clone: No antigen is known for it. No base quality information exists; no much larger clone differs at one position.

The collaborating institutions used their own protocols to collect whole blood in K2EDTA tubes. For TCRbeta analysis, collaborator samples were shipped as frozen whole blood, as isolated PBMCs, or as DNA extracted from either sample type. Including the terminal cysteine and phenylalanine, the CDR3 comprises 15 residues. Only the CDR3 DNA is retained, 45 bases long and in frame from the first base. CDR1 and CDR2, per the germline V gene, are SGHVS and FQNEAQ. V drops 2 bases and J drops 7 bases, leaving 12 bases in between. The rearranged segments are TRBV7-8 and TRBJ1-6; TRBD1 is a weak D gene call, 6 bases matching. This receptor was taken from a human donor in a cohort sampled during active COVID-19. Sequencing was done on a sample of peripheral blood. CDR3 protein: CASSLTQGRNSPLHF. The DNA sequence is given as TGTGCCAGCAGCTTAACACAGGGTAGGAATTCACCCCTCCACTTT.